This section outlines one T cell receptor beta chain sequence together with its context. The antigen remains unidentified. An end of the junction does not agree with germline; a read error may underlie this. These data are taken from a study of cytomegalovirus exposure and HLA in healthy donors. Overall study results and limits: V segments that were indistinguishable, TRBV6-2 and TRBV6-3 among them, were omitted from analysis. The listing of 150 or so TCR beta chains classed them as cytomegalovirus-associated. Most TCR sequences were seen very rarely across donors, but some public TCRs occurred in many.

Primers included in the PCR were 60 Vbeta and 13 Jbeta primers. The protocol was immunoSEQ multiplex PCR, while the TCRdb copy is restricted to in-frame clones and leaves out a portion. The data hold about 130,000 clones, with 75% to 85% observed a single time. This CDR3 contains 17 residues. CDR1 is SGHKS and CDR2 is YYEKEE in the germline V gene (reference sequence). The source is a man aged 25 to 40 in good health and CMV-seropositive. The chain carries TRBV5-5 and TRBJ2-6; 10 nucleotides agree with TRBD1. Source material: PBMCs. The CDR3 loop is CASSPRDRGTGANGLTF. In nucleotides, the CDR3 is TGTGCCAGCAGCCCCCGGGACAGGGGTACGGGGGCCAACGGCCTGACTTTC.